These 30 T cell receptor beta chains came from one sample sequenced in a study of T cells in Graves' hyperthyroidism and ophthalmopathy. Amplified regions were TCR beta CDR3 sequences from RNA transcripts. TCR CDR3 underwent first-round RT-PCR with the HTBI primer set. TCRdb processed the multiplex PCR reads anew with MiXCR; each CDR3 protein has one entry. This table has under 400,000 distinct CDR3 sequences, around 15% appearing once. Source material: blood. The origin of the receptors is a woman between 55 and 75 years old with Graves' ophthalmopathy.

V usage is TRBV20-1 and J usage is TRBJ2-7; 7 positions agree with TRBD2. Losses at the gene ends were 0 bases for V and 6 bases for J; bases not matched to a gene: 14. The CDR3 is made up of 16 amino acids. Germline V CDR1 and CDR2: DFQATT, SNEGSKA (reference sequence). CDR3 coding DNA: TGCAGTGCTAGAGATCAGACCGGGACTAACTATCGCGAGCAGTACTTC. It codes for CSARDQTGTNYREQYF.

In this sample, this clonotype turned up a few times. The chain has TRBV4-1 and TRBJ2-3; the match to TRBD2 covers 9 bases. The CDR3 runs 17 residues. The V gene's germline CDR1 is MGHRA and CDR2 YSYEKL. The V segment lost 0 bases and the J segment 7 bases; nucleotides outside the gene matches: 11. CDR3 loop: CASSQEVTSGGLNTQYF. DNA of the CDR3: TGCGCCAGCAGCCAAGAAGTGACTAGCGGCGGCCTGAATACGCAGTATTTT.

This clonotype has ten or more counts. The chain joins TRBV28 to TRBJ1-5; 7 bases line up with TRBD1. Germline CDR1 is MDHEN and CDR2 is SYDVKM. This CDR3 region has 14 residues. J was trimmed by 4 bases and V by 8 bases; bases with no gene match: 8. In DNA form, the CDR3 reads TGTGCCAGCGGACTGGACAGGAGAAATCAGCCCCAGCATTTT. Translating gives CASGLDRRNQPQHF.

This clonotype was seen at least ten times. The chain is built from TRBV30 and TRBJ2-2; unclear D gene. Deletions cut 2 bases from V and 6 bases from J, with 7 bases between. CDR3 size: 12 residues. CDR1 and CDR2 (germline): GTSNPN, SVGIG (reference sequence). CDR3 region: CAWSQSAGELFF. The CDR3 coding sequence is TGTGCCTGGAGTCAGAGCGCCGGGGAGCTGTTTTTT.

V usage is TRBV7-9 and J usage is TRBJ1-2; 7 nucleotides align to TRBD1. This CDR3 spans 14 amino acids. Germline trimming cut 4 bases from V and 4 bases from J; bases unmatched to any gene: 6. Germline lookup yields CDR1 SEHNR and CDR2 FQNEAQ (reference sequence). The CDR3 region is CASSSQGLGYGYTF. In nucleotides, the CDR3 is TGTGCCAGCAGCTCACAGGGGTTGGGCTATGGCTACACCTTC.

This clonotype was counted at least ten times. V gene TRBV12-3 or TRBV12-4 combines with J gene TRBJ2-1; the D is unclear. V was shortened by 1 base and J by 8 bases, with 3 bases between the two germline ends. This CDR3 comprises 11 residues. The CDR3 DNA follows: TGTGCCAGCAGTTTAGTTCATGAGCAGTTCTTC. Residues: CASSLVHEQFF.

In its sample, this clonotype was seen many times. The chain joins TRBV7-2 to TRBJ2-1, with D perhaps matching TRBD1 or TRBD2 (5 bases each). Germline CDR1 is SGHTA and CDR2 is FQGNSA. Trimming took off 8 bases at V and 8 bases at J, with 16 bases between the two ends. The CDR3 runs 13 residues. CDR3 in DNA: TGTGCCAGCGGGTCCCCGGGGACCGATGAGCAGTTCTTC. It encodes CASGSPGTDEQFF.

This clonotype was counted ten times or more. The chain links TRBV6-4 to TRBJ2-1, with 9 positions matching TRBD1. CDR3 length equals 15 residues. Trimming at V came to 6 bases and at J to 4 bases, leaving 7 bases not matched to a gene. CDR1 MRHNA and CDR2 SNTAGT come from the germline V gene. The CDR3 protein is CASSETGGGYNEQFF. CDR3 DNA sequence: TGTGCCAGCAGCGAGACAGGGGGAGGATACAATGAGCAGTTCTTC.

The sample holds many counts of this clonotype. The V gene is TRBV28, the J gene TRBJ2-2; 10 bases agree with TRBD1. The germline CDR1 and CDR2 sequences are MDHEN and SYDVKM. The CDR3 has 18 amino acids. V was pared by 5 bases and J by 5 bases, with 14 bases of the junction left unmatched. This chain's CDR3 is CASSGPTGGKRRTGELFF. The CDR3 nucleotides are TGTGCCAGCAGTGGCCCGACAGGGGGCAAAAGGCGAACCGGGGAGCTGTTTTTT.

The rearrangement links TRBV3-1 to TRBJ2-3, with D possibly being TRBD1 (5 bases). Trimming shortened V by 4 bases and J by 4 bases, and 18 bases separated the two germline ends. The length of the CDR3 is 16 residues. Germline CDR1 is LGHDT and CDR2 is YNNKEL (reference sequence). CDR3 sequence reads: CASSPIEAQGADTQYF. The DNA for the CDR3 is TGTGCCAGCAGCCCTATCGAGGCACAAGGGGCAGATACGCAGTATTTT.

This CDR3 reads CSASNSAREETQYF. As DNA, the CDR3 is TGCAGTGCTAGTAACTCGGCGAGGGAGGAGACCCAGTACTTC. The chain employs TRBV20-1 and TRBJ2-5, with a weak D call TRBD2 (5 bases). The germline V gene has CDR1 DFQATT and CDR2 SNEGSKA (reference sequence). Trimming took 3 bases from V and 5 from J, leaving 16 bases between them. This CDR3 spans 14 amino acids.

This clonotype came up a few times. A much bigger clone sits one base away, suggesting this may be a read error. This rearrangement joins TRBV20-1 to TRBJ1-1, with 8 nucleotides matching TRBD1. V lost 6 bases and J lost 4; bases outside the gene matches: 10. CDR1 and CDR2 (germline): DFQATT, SNEGSKA (reference sequence). The CDR3 has 14 amino acids. CDR3 nucleotide sequence: TGCAGTGCAGAACCAGGGGGCCGATCCACTGAAGCTTTCTTT. Translation gives CSAEPGGRSTEAFF.

This clonotype occurred many times. This rearrangement joins TRBV2 to TRBJ2-7, with TRBD2 identical over 10 bases. The length of the CDR3 is 16 residues. Germline trimming cut 4 bases from V and 4 bases from J; bases unmatched to any gene: 10. CDR1 is SNHLY, CDR2 FYNNEI, per germline. The CDR3 DNA reads as TGTGCCAGCAGTGCCTGGGGAGCGGGAGGGCCTTACGAGCAGTACTTC. It translates to CASSAWGAGGPYEQYF.

The chain links TRBV20-1 to TRBJ1-2; 7 bases line up with TRBD1. In germline, CDR1 is DFQATT, CDR2 SNEGSKA (reference sequence). The CDR3 is made up of 12 amino acids. The V and J ends lost 3 bases and 6 bases, in that order; junction bases with no gene match: 4. The CDR3 reads CSASPQGNGYTF. The CDR3 DNA reads TGCAGTGCTAGCCCACAGGGGAATGGCTACACCTTC.

This clonotype was seen only a few times. V is TRBV24-1 and J is TRBJ2-3, with 9 bases identical to TRBD2. This CDR3 is 18 amino acids long. The ends lost 4 bases at V and 0 bases at J; junction bases unmatched: 10. Per the germline V gene, CDR1 is KGHDR and CDR2 is SFDVKD. The CDR3 region is CATSDQVNLAGSTDTQYF. Here the CDR3 DNA reads TGTGCCACCAGTGACCAGGTCAATCTAGCGGGGAGCACAGATACGCAGTATTTT.

This clonotype was recorded many times. The V call is TRBV27, the J call TRBJ1-1; D gene unclear. CDR1 is MNHEY, CDR2 SMNVEV, per germline (reference sequence). The ends were cut back, 5 bases at V and 6 bases at J, with 19 bases in the middle. The CDR3 has 15 amino acids. Here the CDR3 reads CASSPPHLLESEAFF. CDR3 in DNA: TGTGCCAGCAGTCCCCCCCACTTGCTTGAATCTGAAGCTTTCTTT.

This clonotype was observed many times. This rearrangement joins TRBV6-1 to TRBJ1-1, with 9 positions matching TRBD1. The V gene's germline CDR1 is MNHNS and CDR2 SASEGT. Trimming at V came to 5 bases and at J to 6 bases, leaving 4 bases not matched to a gene. The CDR3 sequence is 13 residues long. The CDR3 sequence is CASSLGQGAEAFF. Written as DNA, the CDR3 is TGTGCCAGCAGTTTGGGACAGGGCGCTGAAGCTTTCTTT.

This clonotype was recorded many times. The genes are TRBV3-1 and TRBJ2-5; TRBD1 aligns across 7 bases. Germline V gene lookup returns CDR1 LGHDT and CDR2 YNNKEL (reference sequence). V shed 1 base, J shed 5 bases, and the junction held 1 base outside the gene matches. This CDR3 spans 13 amino acids. The CDR3 loop reads CASSQGRGETQYF. CDR3 bases: TGTGCCAGCAGCCAAGGCAGGGGGGAGACCCAGTACTTC.

This clonotype was counted only a few times. The V and J genes are TRBV19 and TRBJ1-5; possible D gene TRBD1, 5 bases. V was pared by 5 bases and J by 4 bases, with 15 bases between. Germline V gives CDR1 LNHDA, CDR2 SQIVND (reference sequence). This CDR3 region has 15 residues. CDR3 sequence (DNA): TGTGCCAGTAGTCCCACAACCGGGGCGAATCAGCCCCAGCATTTT. It codes for CASSPTTGANQPQHF.

This clonotype was detected only a few times. The CDR3 nucleotides read TGTGCCAGCAGCCCTAACCGACAGGGAGGGAATGAAAAACTGTTTTTT. Its translation: CASSPNRQGGNEKLFF. The chain employs TRBV12-3 or TRBV12-4 and TRBJ1-4; 7 nucleotides agree with TRBD1. This CDR3 comprises 16 residues. Trimming cost V 6 bases and J 5 bases; bases outside gene matches: 12.

The chain joins TRBV10-3 to TRBJ1-1, with D perhaps TRBD1 (6 bases). Trimming removed 7 bases at V and 0 bases at J, with 9 bases between. CDR1 is ENHRY, CDR2 SYGVKD, per germline. The CDR3 has 13 amino acids. The CDR3 sequence: CAITRTVNTEAFF. The CDR3 nucleotides are TGTGCCATCACCCGGACAGTGAACACTGAAGCTTTCTTT.

Concerning this clonotype itself: One end of the junction is discordant with germline, which a read error may explain. The CDR3 nucleotides are TGTGCCAGCTACGCCTTCGAGAAGGAGAATGGTTACACCTTC. Translated, it gives CASYAFEKENGYTF. The rearrangement links TRBV18 to TRBJ1-2; D not certain. The CDR3 extends over 14 amino acids. Per the germline V gene, CDR1 is KGHSH and CDR2 is LQKENI.

Many counts were recorded for this clonotype. This chain joins TRBV12-3 or TRBV12-4 and TRBJ2-1; the D is unclear. V lost 6 bases and J 8 bases, leaving 11 bases between the germline ends. This CDR3 spans 12 amino acids. Here the CDR3 reads CASSPLGYEQFF. The DNA of the CDR3 is TGTGCCAGCAGCCCGCTAGGTTATGAGCAGTTCTTC.

This clonotype has just a few counts. The chain combines TRBV15 with TRBJ1-6; no reliable D call. Trimming took off 6 bases at V and 3 bases at J, with 6 bases between the two ends. The CDR3 sequence is 13 residues long. Germline V gene data show CDR1 as LNHNV and CDR2 as YYDKDF (reference sequence). This chain's CDR3 is CATRELYNSPLHF. In DNA form, the CDR3 reads TGTGCCACCAGAGAGCTCTATAATTCACCCCTCCACTTT.

Ten or more counts support this clonotype. The chain recombines TRBV20-1 with TRBJ2-2; 7 positions match TRBD2. The V segment lost 0 bases and the J segment 6 bases; nucleotides outside the gene matches: 13. The CDR3 runs to 17 residues. Germline CDR1 reads DFQATT; CDR2 reads SNEGSKA (reference sequence). The CDR3 reads CSARDLPSGGGAGELFF. In DNA form, the CDR3 reads TGCAGTGCTAGAGATCTGCCTAGCGGAGGAGGCGCCGGGGAGCTGTTTTTT.

This clonotype was counted a few times. This could be a read error, since a much larger clone is one nucleotide away. The chain recombines TRBV20-1 with TRBJ2-3, with D possibly TRBD2 on 6 matching bases. The CDR3 is made up of 14 amino acids. V gave up 8 bases and J gave up 4 bases, with 19 bases separating them. Germline values: CDR1 DFQATT, CDR2 SNEGSKA (reference sequence). In nucleotides, the CDR3 is TGCAGTACAAATCGCGGGAAGGCCTCAGATACGCAGTATTTT. Translating gives CSTNRGKASDTQYF.

In its sample, this clonotype was seen many times. The chain couples TRBV20-1 to TRBJ2-7, with no clear D. CDR3 length: 11 residues. The V end was cut by 6 bases, the J end by 2 bases, with 8 bases between. Looked up from germline, CDR1 is DFQATT and CDR2 is SNEGSKA (reference sequence). The CDR3 nucleotides are TGCAGTGCACCGGACCCCTACGAGCAGTACTTC. Its protein is CSAPDPYEQYF.

Ten or more counts support this clonotype. The CDR3 region has the DNA TGTGCCTGGAGTCCAAACAGGGGAGGGTCGCAGTATTTT. Translating it yields CAWSPNRGGSQYF. The rearrangement joins TRBV30 to TRBJ2-3; D tentatively fits TRBD1 or TRBD2 (7 bases each). Per germline, CDR1 GTSNPN and CDR2 SVGIG (reference sequence). Trimming left V 2 bases short and J 10 bases short, with 16 bases between. This CDR3 has 13 residues.

The chain combines TRBV12-3 or TRBV12-4 with TRBJ1-2, with D possibly TRBD1 on 6 matching bases. This CDR3 is 15 amino acids long. V gave up 5 bases and J gave up 2 bases, with 15 bases separating them. CDR3 amino acids: CASSPNREWNYGYTF. CDR3 sequence (DNA): TGTGCCAGCAGTCCAAACAGGGAGTGGAACTATGGCTACACCTTC.

This clonotype was picked up many times. The chain uses TRBV5-1 and TRBJ2-1; the match to TRBD2 covers 7 bases. The germline CDR1 and CDR2 sequences are SGHRS and YFSETQ. The J segment lost 5 bases and the V segment lost 0 bases, leaving 5 bases of the junction unmatched. The CDR3 runs to 15 residues. DNA of the CDR3: TGCGCCAGCAGCTTGGACGGGGGGAAACACAATGAGCAGTTCTTC. Protein product: CASSLDGGKHNEQFF.